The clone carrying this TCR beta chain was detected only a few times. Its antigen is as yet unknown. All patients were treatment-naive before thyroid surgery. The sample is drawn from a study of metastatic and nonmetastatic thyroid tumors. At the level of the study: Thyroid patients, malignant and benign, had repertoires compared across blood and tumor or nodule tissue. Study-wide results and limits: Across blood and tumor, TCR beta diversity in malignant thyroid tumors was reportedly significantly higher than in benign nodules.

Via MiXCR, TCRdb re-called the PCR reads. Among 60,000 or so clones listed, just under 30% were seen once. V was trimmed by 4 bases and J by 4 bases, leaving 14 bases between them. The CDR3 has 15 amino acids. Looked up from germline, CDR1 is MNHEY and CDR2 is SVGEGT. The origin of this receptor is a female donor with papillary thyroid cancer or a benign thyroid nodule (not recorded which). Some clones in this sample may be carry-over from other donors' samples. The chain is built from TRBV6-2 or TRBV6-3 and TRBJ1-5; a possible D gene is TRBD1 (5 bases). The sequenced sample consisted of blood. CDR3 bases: TGTGCCAGCAGTTTACTCCCTGGGGGTAATCAGCCCCAGCATTTT. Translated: CASSLLPGGNQPQHF.